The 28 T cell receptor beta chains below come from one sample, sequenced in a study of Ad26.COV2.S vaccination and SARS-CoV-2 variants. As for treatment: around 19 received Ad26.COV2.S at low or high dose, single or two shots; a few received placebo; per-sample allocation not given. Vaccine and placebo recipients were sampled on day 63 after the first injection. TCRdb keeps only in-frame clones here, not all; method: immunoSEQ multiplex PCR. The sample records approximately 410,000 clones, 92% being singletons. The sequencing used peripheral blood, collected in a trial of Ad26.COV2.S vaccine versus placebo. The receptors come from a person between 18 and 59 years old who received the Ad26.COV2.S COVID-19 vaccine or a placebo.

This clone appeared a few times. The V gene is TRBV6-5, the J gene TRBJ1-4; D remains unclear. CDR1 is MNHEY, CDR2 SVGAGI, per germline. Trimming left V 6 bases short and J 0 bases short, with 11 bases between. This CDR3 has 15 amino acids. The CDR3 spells CASSVRGSTNEKLFF. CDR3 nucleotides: TGTGCCAGCAGCGTCCGAGGGTCAACTAATGAAAAACTGTTTTTT.

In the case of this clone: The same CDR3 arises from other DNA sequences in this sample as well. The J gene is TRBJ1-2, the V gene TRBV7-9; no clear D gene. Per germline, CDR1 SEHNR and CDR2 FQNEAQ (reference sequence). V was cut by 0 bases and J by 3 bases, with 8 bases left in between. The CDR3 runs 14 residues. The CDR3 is CASSLAGSDYGYTF. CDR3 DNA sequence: TGTGCCAGCAGCTTAGCCGGGAGTGACTATGGCTACACCTTC.

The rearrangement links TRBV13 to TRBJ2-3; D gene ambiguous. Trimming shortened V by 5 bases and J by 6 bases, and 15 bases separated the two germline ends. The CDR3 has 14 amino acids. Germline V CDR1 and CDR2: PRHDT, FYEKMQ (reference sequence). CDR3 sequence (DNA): TGTGCCAGCAGCCCCCCTCCGACTTGGGATACGCAGTATTTT. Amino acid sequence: CASSPPPTWDTQYF.

The CDR3 is CASSQEWVSGGAFGPRVEQFF. CDR3 nucleotide sequence: TGCGCCAGCAGCCAAGAATGGGTTAGCGGGGGGGCGTTCGGACCCCGGGTCGAGCAGTTCTTC. The chain joins TRBV4-1 to TRBJ2-1, with 11 positions matching TRBD2. V gave up 0 bases and J gave up 10 bases; unmatched junction bases: 23. The germline gives CDR1 MGHRA, CDR2 YSYEKL. The CDR3 has 21 residues.

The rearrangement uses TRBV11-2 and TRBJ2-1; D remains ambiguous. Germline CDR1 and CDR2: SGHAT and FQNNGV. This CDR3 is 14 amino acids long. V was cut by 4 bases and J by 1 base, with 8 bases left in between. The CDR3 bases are TGTGCCAGCAGCTGGCGGCTGTCCTACAATGAGCAGTTCTTC. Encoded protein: CASSWRLSYNEQFF. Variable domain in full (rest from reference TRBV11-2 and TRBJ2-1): EAGVAQSPRYKIIEKRQSVAFWCNPISGHATLYWYQQILGQGPKLLIQFQNNGVVDDSQLPKDRFSAERLKGVDSTLKIQPAKLEDSAVYLCASSWRLSYNEQFFGPGTRLTVL.

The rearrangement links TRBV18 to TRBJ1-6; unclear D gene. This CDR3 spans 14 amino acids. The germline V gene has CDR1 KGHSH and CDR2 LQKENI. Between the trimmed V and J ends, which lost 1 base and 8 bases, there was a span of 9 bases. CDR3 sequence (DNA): TGTGCCAGCTCACCACAGGGCGATTATTCACCCCTCCACTTT. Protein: CASSPQGDYSPLHF.

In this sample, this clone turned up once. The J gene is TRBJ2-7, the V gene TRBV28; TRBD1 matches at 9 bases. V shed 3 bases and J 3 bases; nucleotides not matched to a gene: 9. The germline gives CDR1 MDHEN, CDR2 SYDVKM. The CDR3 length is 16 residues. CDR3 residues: CASSLLPSTGGYEQYF. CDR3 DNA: TGTGCCAGCAGTTTGCTACCCTCGACAGGGGGCTACGAGCAGTACTTC.

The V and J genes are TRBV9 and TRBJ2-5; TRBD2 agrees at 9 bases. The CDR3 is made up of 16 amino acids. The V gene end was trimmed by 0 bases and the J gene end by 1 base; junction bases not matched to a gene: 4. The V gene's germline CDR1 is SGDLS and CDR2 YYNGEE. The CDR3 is CASSVVPSGAQETQYF. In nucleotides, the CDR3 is TGTGCCAGCAGCGTAGTGCCTAGCGGGGCCCAAGAGACCCAGTACTTC.

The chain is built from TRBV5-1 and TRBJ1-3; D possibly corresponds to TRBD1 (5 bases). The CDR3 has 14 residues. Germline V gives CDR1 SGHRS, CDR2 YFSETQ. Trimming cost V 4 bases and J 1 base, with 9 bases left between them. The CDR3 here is CASSAGGSGNTIYF. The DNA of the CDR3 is TGCGCCAGCAGCGCGGGGGGTTCTGGAAACACCATATATTTT.

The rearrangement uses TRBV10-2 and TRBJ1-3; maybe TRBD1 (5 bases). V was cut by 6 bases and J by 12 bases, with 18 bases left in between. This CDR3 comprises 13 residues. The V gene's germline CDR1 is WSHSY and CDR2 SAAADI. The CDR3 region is CASSDRGKGDIYF. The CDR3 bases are TGCGCCAGCAGCGACCGGGGGAAGGGCGACATATATTTT.

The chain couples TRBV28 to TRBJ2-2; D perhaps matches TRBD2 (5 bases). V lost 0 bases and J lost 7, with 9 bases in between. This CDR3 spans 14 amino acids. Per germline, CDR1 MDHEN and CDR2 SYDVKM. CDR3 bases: TGTGCCAGCAGTTTATGGGGCCGGGGCGGGGAGCTGTTTTTT. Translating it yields CASSLWGRGGELFF.

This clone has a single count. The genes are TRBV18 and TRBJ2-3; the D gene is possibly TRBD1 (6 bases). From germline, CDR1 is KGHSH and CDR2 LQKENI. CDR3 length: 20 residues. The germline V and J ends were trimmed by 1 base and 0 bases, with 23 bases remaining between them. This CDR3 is CASSPLYREIWPGSTDTQYF. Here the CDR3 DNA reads TGTGCCAGCTCACCACTATACAGGGAAATATGGCCCGGGAGCACAGATACGCAGTATTTT.

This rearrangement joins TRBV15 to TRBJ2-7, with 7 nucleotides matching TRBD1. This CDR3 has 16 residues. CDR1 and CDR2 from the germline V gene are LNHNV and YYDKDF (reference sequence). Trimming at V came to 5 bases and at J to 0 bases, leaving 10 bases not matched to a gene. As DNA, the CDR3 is TGTGCCACCAGCGGAGGCCGACAGGGCAACTCCTACGAGCAGTACTTC. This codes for CATSGGRQGNSYEQYF.

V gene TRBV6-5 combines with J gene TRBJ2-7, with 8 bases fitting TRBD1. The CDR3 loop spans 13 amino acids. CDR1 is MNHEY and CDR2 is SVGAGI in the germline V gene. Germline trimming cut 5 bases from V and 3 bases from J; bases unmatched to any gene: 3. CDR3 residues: CASSTGGNYEQYF. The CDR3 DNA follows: TGTGCCAGCAGTACAGGGGGGAACTACGAGCAGTACTTC.

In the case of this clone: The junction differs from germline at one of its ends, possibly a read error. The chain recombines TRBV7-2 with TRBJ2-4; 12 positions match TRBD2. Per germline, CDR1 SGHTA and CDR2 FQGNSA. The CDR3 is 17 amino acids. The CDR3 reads CASSPRTSGVAKSIQYF. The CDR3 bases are TGTGCCAGCAGCCCGCGGACTAGCGGGGTAGCCAAAAGCATTCAGTACTTC. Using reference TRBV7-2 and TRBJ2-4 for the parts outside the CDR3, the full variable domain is GAGVSQSPSNKVTEKGKDVELRCDPISGHTALYWYRQSLGQGLEFLIYFQGNSAPDKSGLPSDRFSAERTGGSVSTLTIQRTQQEDSAVYLCASSPRTSGVAKSIQYFGAGTRLSVL.

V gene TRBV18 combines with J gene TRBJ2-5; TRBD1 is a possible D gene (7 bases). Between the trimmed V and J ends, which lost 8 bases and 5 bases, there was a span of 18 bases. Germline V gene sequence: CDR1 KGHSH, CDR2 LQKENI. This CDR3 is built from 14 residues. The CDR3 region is CASARGTAQETQYF. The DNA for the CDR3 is TGTGCCAGCGCCCGGGGGACAGCCCAGGAGACCCAGTACTTC.

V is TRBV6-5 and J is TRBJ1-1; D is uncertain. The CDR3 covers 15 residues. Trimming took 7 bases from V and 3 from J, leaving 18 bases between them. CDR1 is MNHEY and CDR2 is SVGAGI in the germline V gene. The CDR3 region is CASTPRWLADTEAFF. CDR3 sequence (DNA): TGTGCCAGCACCCCTCGGTGGCTAGCGGACACTGAAGCTTTCTTT.

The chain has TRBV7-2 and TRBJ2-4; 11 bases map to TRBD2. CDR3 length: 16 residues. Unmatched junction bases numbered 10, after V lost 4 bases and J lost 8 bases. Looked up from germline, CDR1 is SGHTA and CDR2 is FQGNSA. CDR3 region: CASSSGATSGGYIQYF. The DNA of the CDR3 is TGTGCCAGCAGCTCAGGGGCAACTAGCGGGGGATACATTCAGTACTTC.

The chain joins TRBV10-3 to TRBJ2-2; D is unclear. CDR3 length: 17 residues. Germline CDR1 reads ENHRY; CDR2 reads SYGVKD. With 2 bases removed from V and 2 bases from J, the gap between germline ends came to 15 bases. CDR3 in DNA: TGTGCCATCAGTGAGGCGGTCTTAGGACGAAACACCGGGGAGCTGTTTTTT. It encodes CAISEAVLGRNTGELFF.

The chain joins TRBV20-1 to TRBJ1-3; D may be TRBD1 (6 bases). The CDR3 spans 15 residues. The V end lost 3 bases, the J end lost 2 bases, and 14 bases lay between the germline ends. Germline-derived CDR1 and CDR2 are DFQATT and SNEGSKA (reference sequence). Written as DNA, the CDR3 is TGCAGTGCTAGTATGGGTAGGGGGACTGGAAACACCATATATTTT. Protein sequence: CSASMGRGTGNTIYF.

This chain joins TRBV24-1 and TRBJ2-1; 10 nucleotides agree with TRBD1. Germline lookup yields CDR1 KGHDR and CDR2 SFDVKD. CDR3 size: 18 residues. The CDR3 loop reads CALTPTDRGISSYNEQFF. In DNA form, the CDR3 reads TGTGCTCTTACCCCCACGGACAGGGGGATCAGCTCCTACAATGAGCAGTTCTTC.

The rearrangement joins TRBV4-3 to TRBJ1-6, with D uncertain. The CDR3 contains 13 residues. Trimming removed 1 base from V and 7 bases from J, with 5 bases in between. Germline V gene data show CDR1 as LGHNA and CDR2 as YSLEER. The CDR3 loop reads CASSQGINSPLHF. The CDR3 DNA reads TGCGCCAGCAGCCAAGGGATCAATTCACCCCTCCACTTT.

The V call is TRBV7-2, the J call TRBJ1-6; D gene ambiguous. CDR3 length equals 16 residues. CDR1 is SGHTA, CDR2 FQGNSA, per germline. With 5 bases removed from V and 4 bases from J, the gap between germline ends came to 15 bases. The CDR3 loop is CASSPRLTEYNSPLHF. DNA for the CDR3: TGTGCCAGCAGCCCAAGGCTGACGGAGTATAATTCACCCCTCCACTTT.

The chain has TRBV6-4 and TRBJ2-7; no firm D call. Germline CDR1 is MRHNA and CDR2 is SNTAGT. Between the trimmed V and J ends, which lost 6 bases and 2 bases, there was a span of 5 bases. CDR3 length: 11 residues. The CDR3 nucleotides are TGTGCCAGCAGCTCTCCCTACGAGCAGTACTTC. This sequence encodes CASSSPYEQYF.

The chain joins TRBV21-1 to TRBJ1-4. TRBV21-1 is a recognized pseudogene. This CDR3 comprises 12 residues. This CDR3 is CASSNGPVGLFF. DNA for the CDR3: TGTGCCAGCAGCAATGGTCCGGTGGGGCTGTTTTTT.

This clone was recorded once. In DNA form, the CDR3 reads TGTGCCACCAGCTCGGGGGACTTGCCCCAGCATTTT. Translating it yields CATSSGDLPQHF. The chain carries TRBV24-1 and TRBJ1-5, with D possibly being TRBD1 (5 bases). The CDR3 is 12 residues long. Trimming pared 7 bases from V and 9 bases from J, leaving 12 bases between. The germline V gene encodes CDR1 KGHDR and CDR2 SFDVKD.

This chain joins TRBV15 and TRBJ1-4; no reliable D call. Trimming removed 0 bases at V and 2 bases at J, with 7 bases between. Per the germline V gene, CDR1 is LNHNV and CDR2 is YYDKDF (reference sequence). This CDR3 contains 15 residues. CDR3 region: CATSRERATNEKLFF. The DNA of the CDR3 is TGTGCCACCAGCAGAGAACGGGCGACTAATGAAAAACTGTTTTTT.

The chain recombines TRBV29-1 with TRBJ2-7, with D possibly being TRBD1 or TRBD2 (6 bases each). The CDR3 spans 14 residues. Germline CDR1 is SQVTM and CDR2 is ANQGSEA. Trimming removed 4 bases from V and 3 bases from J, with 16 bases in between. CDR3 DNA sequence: TGCAGCGTTGTGTTGGCGGGGACAAACTACGAGCAGTACTTC. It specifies CSVVLAGTNYEQYF.